These T cell receptor beta chains were read from a single sample in a study of blood T cell repertoires in COVID-19. Data came from immunoSEQ multiplex PCR; TCRdb stores just in-frame clones and leaves some out. Here the sample spans 150,000 or so clones, roughly 75% being singletons. Sequenced material: PBMCs or T cells enriched from blood (not recorded which). These receptors were taken from a woman aged 45-60 years who had recovered from COVID-19. Each CDR3 is given with its conserved first and last residue. The order of the fields is V gene, J gene, D gene, clone size, CDR3 DNA, CDR3 protein. The D gene is left open where the match is weak. Rows give clone size only sometimes, using once, few, many, or a class for an expanded clone.

V gene: TRBV5-1
J gene: TRBJ1-6
D gene: TRBD1
clone size: few
CDR3 DNA: TGCGCCAGCAGCCCGACGACAGGGTCTAATTCACCCCTCCACTTT
CDR3 protein: CASSPTTGSNSPLHF

V gene: TRBV27
J gene: TRBJ1-6
D gene: NA
clone size: NA
CDR3 DNA: TGTGCCAGCACCTACGGGGGGTATAATTCACCCCTCCACTTT
CDR3 protein: CASTYGGYNSPLHF

V gene: TRBV28
J gene: TRBJ1-5
D gene: NA
clone size: NA
CDR3 DNA: TGTGCCAGCGGGCAACAGAAAGGGGGCAATCAGCCCCAGCATTTT
CDR3 protein: CASGQQKGGNQPQHF

V gene: TRBV7-9
J gene: TRBJ2-7
D gene: TRBD2
clone size: NA
CDR3 DNA: TGTGCCAGCAGCTTACGGGGGGATAACGAGCAGTACTTC
CDR3 protein: CASSLRGDNEQYF

V gene: TRBV6-1
J gene: TRBJ1-6
D gene: NA
clone size: NA
CDR3 DNA: TGTGCCAGCAGTGATCAAGGAGATTCACCCCTCCACTTT
CDR3 protein: CASSDQGDSPLHF

V gene: TRBV21-1
J gene: TRBJ2-7
D gene: NA
clone size: once
CDR3 DNA: TGTGCCAGCAGCTCCCCGACAGGGGATGCCTACGAGCAGTACTTC
CDR3 protein: CASSSPTGDAYEQYF

V gene: TRBV7-8
J gene: TRBJ1-1
D gene: TRBD1
clone size: once
CDR3 DNA: TGTGCCAGCAGCTTAGGGAGAGGGGGACAGACTGAAGCTTTCTTT
CDR3 protein: CASSLGRGGQTEAFF

V gene: TRBV10-2
J gene: TRBJ1-5
D gene: NA
clone size: few
CDR3 DNA: TGCGCCAGCAGTGAGTCAGGGACACCTAGGGAGCCCCAGCATTTT
CDR3 protein: CASSESGTPREPQHF

V gene: TRBV7-9
J gene: TRBJ1-6
D gene: NA
clone size: NA
CDR3 DNA: TGTGCCAGCAGCTCTGCCGGGGGACCCTTTCTAACCCTCCACTTT
CDR3 protein: CASSSAGGPFLTLHF

V gene: TRBV6-1
J gene: TRBJ1-3
D gene: TRBD1
clone size: NA
CDR3 DNA: TGTGCCAGCAGTGAACGGGGACAGGCCCTAGGAAACACCATATATTTT
CDR3 protein: CASSERGQALGNTIYF

V gene: TRBV7-2
J gene: TRBJ1-3
D gene: NA
clone size: once
CDR3 DNA: TGTGCCAGCAGCTCAGTCCAGTTATTGGCCTCTGGAAACACCATATATTTT
CDR3 protein: CASSSVQLLASGNTIYF

V gene: TRBV7-2
J gene: TRBJ1-1
D gene: NA
clone size: NA
CDR3 DNA: TGTGCCAGCGAAACAACTCCCTCCCGGGTTGTGTGGGCTTTCTTT
CDR3 protein: CASETTPSRVVWAFF

V gene: TRBV18
J gene: TRBJ1-1
D gene: NA
clone size: NA
CDR3 DNA: TGTGCCAGCTCACCCACGGACAGAAACACTGAAGCTTTCTTT
CDR3 protein: CASSPTDRNTEAFF

V gene: TRBV5-4
J gene: TRBJ2-1
D gene: TRBD2
clone size: NA
CDR3 DNA: TGTGCCAGCAGCCCAGTACTTAGCGGGGGGGCCAATGAGCAGTTCTTC
CDR3 protein: CASSPVLSGGANEQFF

V gene: TRBV12-3/TRBV12-4
J gene: TRBJ2-2
D gene: NA
clone size: NA
CDR3 DNA: TGTGCCAGCAGTCGACAGTCCGGGGAGCTGTTTTTT
CDR3 protein: CASSRQSGELFF

V gene: TRBV13
J gene: TRBJ1-2
D gene: NA
clone size: NA
CDR3 DNA: TGTGCCAGCAGCTTAGTGTCACTGTTACAGGGAGATGGCTACACCTTC
CDR3 protein: CASSLVSLLQGDGYTF

V gene: TRBV4-1
J gene: TRBJ2-3
D gene: TRBD2
clone size: NA
CDR3 DNA: TGCGCCAGCATGGGTAGCGGGGAGACAGATACGCAGTATTTT
CDR3 protein: CASMGSGETDTQYF

V gene: TRBV19
J gene: TRBJ2-5
D gene: TRBD2
clone size: NA
CDR3 DNA: TGTGCCAGTAGTACCTGGACTAGCGGGAAGACCCAGTACTTC
CDR3 protein: CASSTWTSGKTQYF

V gene: TRBV7-9
J gene: TRBJ1-1
D gene: NA
clone size: NA
CDR3 DNA: TGTGCCAGCAGCTTAGAACAGAAGAATGAAGCTTTCTTT
CDR3 protein: CASSLEQKNEAFF

V gene: TRBV5-1
J gene: TRBJ1-1
D gene: NA
clone size: few
CDR3 DNA: TGCGCCAGCAGCCCCCTGTTGAACACTGAAGCTTTCTTT
CDR3 protein: CASSPLLNTEAFF

V gene: TRBV2
J gene: TRBJ1-5
D gene: NA
clone size: NA
CDR3 DNA: TGTGCCAGCAGTAGGGGACAAAGCAATCAGCCCCAGCATTTT
CDR3 protein: CASSRGQSNQPQHF

V gene: TRBV4-2
J gene: TRBJ2-7
D gene: NA
clone size: once
CDR3 DNA: TGTGCCAGCAGCCCCTCTCAGGGGTACGAGCAGTACTTC
CDR3 protein: CASSPSQGYEQYF

V gene: TRBV6-5
J gene: TRBJ1-3
D gene: NA
clone size: NA
CDR3 DNA: TGTGCCAGCTCCCATTCAGGGGCGCTTGGAAACACCATATATTTT
CDR3 protein: CASSHSGALGNTIYF

V gene: TRBV5-1
J gene: TRBJ2-1
D gene: TRBD2
clone size: NA
CDR3 DNA: TGCGCCAGCAGCTTTGGGACTAGCGGGGGCTCCTACAATGAGCAGTTCTTC
CDR3 protein: CASSFGTSGGSYNEQFF

V gene: TRBV27
J gene: TRBJ1-2
D gene: NA
clone size: once
CDR3 DNA: TGTGCCAGCAGTTTCAGGGCTAACTATGGCTACACCTTC
CDR3 protein: CASSFRANYGYTF

V gene: TRBV5-1
J gene: TRBJ1-4
D gene: NA
clone size: few
CDR3 DNA: TGCGCCAGCAGGTCCGGGGTGGGGATGTATGAAAAACTGTTTTTT
CDR3 protein: CASRSGVGMYEKLFF

V gene: TRBV5-1
J gene: TRBJ1-1
D gene: NA
clone size: once
CDR3 DNA: TGCGCCAGCAGCGGTACAGGGTCTATGAACACTGAAGCTTTCTTT
CDR3 protein: CASSGTGSMNTEAFF

V gene: TRBV10-3
J gene: TRBJ2-1
D gene: TRBD2
clone size: NA
CDR3 DNA: TGTGCCATCGGAGGGCCTAGCGGGGGGTACAATGAGCAGTTCTTC
CDR3 protein: CAIGGPSGGYNEQFF

V gene: TRBV30
J gene: TRBJ2-5
D gene: TRBD2
clone size: NA
CDR3 DNA: TGTGCCTGGGGCGGGGGGGCCCGGGAGACCCAGTACTTC
CDR3 protein: CAWGGGARETQYF

V gene: TRBV11-3
J gene: TRBJ2-3
D gene: NA
clone size: NA
CDR3 DNA: TGTGCCAGCAGCTTAGATAGGGAGGATCCGCAGTATTTT
CDR3 protein: CASSLDREDPQYF

V gene: TRBV2
J gene: TRBJ2-1
D gene: TRBD2
clone size: NA
CDR3 DNA: TGTGCCAGCAGTGCTAGCGGGGGGAACAATGAGCAGTTCTTC
CDR3 protein: CASSASGGNNEQFF

V gene: TRBV12-3/TRBV12-4
J gene: TRBJ1-1
D gene: NA
clone size: many
CDR3 DNA: TGTGCCAGCAGTTTAGAACAGAGAACTGAAGCTTTCTTT
CDR3 protein: CASSLEQRTEAFF

V gene: TRBV3-1/TRBV3-2
J gene: TRBJ1-5
D gene: TRBD1
clone size: NA
CDR3 DNA: TGTGCCAGCAGCCCGGGACAGGGGAGACAGCCCCAGCATTTT
CDR3 protein: CASSPGQGRQPQHF

V gene: TRBV7-8
J gene: TRBJ1-1
D gene: NA
clone size: NA
CDR3 DNA: TGTGCCAGCAGCTTAGCGCCCGGACTTATGAACACTGAAGCTTTCTTT
CDR3 protein: CASSLAPGLMNTEAFF

V gene: TRBV7-8
J gene: TRBJ1-5
D gene: NA
clone size: NA
CDR3 DNA: TGTGCCAGCAGCTTCGACCCGGGGGGGTACAGCAATCAGCCCCAGCATTTT
CDR3 protein: CASSFDPGGYSNQPQHF

V gene: TRBV18
J gene: TRBJ2-5
D gene: TRBD2
clone size: NA
CDR3 DNA: TGTGCCAGCTCACCCAAGAGGGCTAGCGGGCAAGAGACCCAGTACTTC
CDR3 protein: CASSPKRASGQETQYF

V gene: TRBV6-5
J gene: TRBJ2-3
D gene: TRBD1
clone size: NA
CDR3 DNA: TGTGCCAGCAGTTCCGGGACAGGCATCACAGATACGCAGTATTTT
CDR3 protein: CASSSGTGITDTQYF

V gene: TRBV19
J gene: TRBJ1-1
D gene: TRBD1
clone size: NA
CDR3 DNA: TGTGCCAGTACCAAACCGGGACAGGGGGCGAGGGAGACTGAAGCTTTCTTT
CDR3 protein: CASTKPGQGARETEAFF

V gene: TRBV30
J gene: TRBJ2-5
D gene: TRBD2
clone size: NA
CDR3 DNA: TGTGCCTGGAAGTCGGTGGGGGGGTACCAAGAGACCCAGTACTTC
CDR3 protein: CAWKSVGGYQETQYF

V gene: TRBV5-5
J gene: TRBJ2-6
D gene: TRBD1
clone size: NA
CDR3 DNA: TGTGCCAGCAGCTATAGGACAGGTCCTGGGGCCAACGTCCTGACTTTC
CDR3 protein: CASSYRTGPGANVLTF

V gene: TRBV6-5
J gene: TRBJ1-2
D gene: NA
clone size: few
CDR3 DNA: TGTGCCAGTGGCGACAGGTCCTATGGCTACACCTTC
CDR3 protein: CASGDRSYGYTF

V gene: TRBV5-1
J gene: TRBJ1-5
D gene: NA
clone size: NA
CDR3 DNA: TGCGCCAGCAGCTTAACAGGGCCGCTTCAGCCCCAGCATTTT
CDR3 protein: CASSLTGPLQPQHF

V gene: TRBV7-2
J gene: TRBJ1-5
D gene: NA
clone size: NA
CDR3 DNA: TGTGCCAGCAGCTTAGTGAGCAGCAATCAGCCCCAGCATTTT
CDR3 protein: CASSLVSSNQPQHF

V gene: TRBV5-4
J gene: TRBJ1-3
D gene: TRBD1
clone size: NA
CDR3 DNA: TGTGCCAGCAGCCCTCACAGGGGGCTCGCTGGAAACACCATATATTTT
CDR3 protein: CASSPHRGLAGNTIYF

V gene: TRBV11-1
J gene: TRBJ2-7
D gene: NA
clone size: few
CDR3 DNA: TGTGCCAGCAGCCCCCGAGCCTACGAGCAGTACTTC
CDR3 protein: CASSPRAYEQYF